The entry below describes one TCR beta chain. Its antigen is not identified. Germline lookup yields CDR1 DFQATT and CDR2 SNEGSKA (reference sequence). Trimming took off 3 bases at V and 0 bases at J, with 18 bases between the two ends. The CDR3 spans 17 residues. This sample was included in a study of identical twins. The cDNA had a unique molecular identifier and a template-switch universal primer site. MiXCR, run by TCRdb on the 5' RACE reads, gives a single entry per CDR3 protein. Here the sample spans roughly 1.6 million distinct CDR3 sequences, under 35% being singletons. Study-level points and caveats: Reduced insertions were recorded for abundant cord blood beta clonotypes, with no such pattern in memory repertoires.

V gene TRBV20-1 combines with J gene TRBJ2-1; D possibly uses TRBD1 or TRBD2 (5 bases each). This receptor was obtained from a newborn girl in good health. Sequencing was performed on cord blood. The CDR3 is CSASRGSPLGSYNEQFF. The CDR3 DNA reads TGCAGTGCTAGTCGGGGCTCCCCATTAGGCTCCTACAATGAGCAGTTCTTC.